The 24 T cell receptor beta chains below were found in one sample sequenced in a study of cytomegalovirus exposure and HLA in healthy donors. The PCR used 60 Vbeta and 13 Jbeta primers. Clones were sequenced by immunoSEQ multiplex PCR, and TCRdb holds only the in-frame ones, with some missing. Found here are about 190,000 clones, approximately 80% of them singletons; the top ten hold around an eighth. The sample consisted of PBMCs. These receptors were taken from a woman in her 30s in good health and CMV-seropositive.

J is TRBJ2-5 and V is TRBV4-1; the D gene is possibly TRBD1 (6 bases). This CDR3 contains 16 residues. V lost 2 bases, J lost 4 bases, and 17 bases lay in between. CDR1 and CDR2 (germline): MGHRA, YSYEKL. CDR3 amino acids: CASSQHGVAGAETQYF. CDR3 bases: TGCGCCAGCAGCCAACATGGGGTGGCAGGGGCAGAGACCCAGTACTTC.

The genes are TRBV30 and TRBJ1-1, with 8 bases that match TRBD1. From germline, CDR1 is GTSNPN and CDR2 SVGIG (reference sequence). The CDR3 totals 13 residues. V lost 5 bases, J lost 5 bases, and 7 bases stayed unmatched. The CDR3 here is CAWSGQGWTEAFF. The CDR3 coding sequence is TGTGCCTGGTCTGGACAGGGCTGGACTGAAGCTTTCTTT.

The chain is built from TRBV7-9 and TRBJ2-5; the D gene is possibly TRBD2 (5 bases). Germline CDR1 reads SEHNR; CDR2 reads FQNEAQ (reference sequence). The CDR3 is 14 amino acids. The germline V and J ends were trimmed by 2 bases and 1 base, with 8 bases remaining between them. In DNA, the CDR3 is TGTGCCAGCAGCTTACGGGAACTCCAAGAGACCCAGTACTTC. This encodes CASSLRELQETQYF.

This clone has only a few counts. The same CDR3 also results from other DNA sequences found in this sample. The rearrangement joins TRBV19 to TRBJ1-4; D ambiguous. There are 14 residues in the CDR3. Germline values: CDR1 LNHDA, CDR2 SQIVND (reference sequence). V was shortened by 0 bases and J by 8 bases, with 10 bases between the two germline ends. CDR3 DNA sequence: TGTGCCAGTAGTATAGATCGGGCGGGAGAAAAACTGTTTTTT. It codes for CASSIDRAGEKLFF.

In nucleotides, the CDR3 is TGTGCCAGTAGTATCGGGAGGTCCCCAGATCAGCCCCAGCATTTT. This codes for CASSIGRSPDQPQHF. This chain joins TRBV19 and TRBJ1-5, with D hard to call. Trimming took 3 bases from V and 5 from J, leaving 14 bases between them. CDR1 and CDR2 (germline): LNHDA, SQIVND (reference sequence). This CDR3 spans 15 amino acids.

The chain joins TRBV28 to TRBJ2-7; D gene ambiguous. Germline loops: CDR1 MDHEN, CDR2 SYDVKM. Trimming cost V 3 bases and J 1 base, with 13 bases left between them. This CDR3 contains 15 residues. CDR3 sequence (DNA): TGTGCCAGCAGTTTTCGTCCGACTGAGTCCTACGAGCAGTACTTC. Its translation is CASSFRPTESYEQYF.

CDR3 bases: TGTGCCAGTAGTATAGCCCAGGGGGCGGCCGGGGAGCTGTTTTTT. Its protein is CASSIAQGAAGELFF. The chain is built from TRBV19 and TRBJ2-2; 8 bases agree with TRBD1. The CDR3 is 15 residues long. The V gene's germline CDR1 is LNHDA and CDR2 SQIVND (reference sequence). V shed 1 base and J 6 bases; nucleotides not matched to a gene: 4.

The J gene is TRBJ1-5, the V gene TRBV6-6; weak D call: TRBD1 (6 bases). V lost 5 bases, J lost 0 bases, and 8 bases lay in between. The CDR3 spans 14 residues. Germline V gene sequence: CDR1 MNHNY, CDR2 SVGAGI (reference sequence). CDR3 sequence reads: CASSRTDSNQPQHF. The CDR3 nucleotides read TGTGCCAGCAGTAGGACAGATAGCAATCAGCCCCAGCATTTT.

The chain couples TRBV5-6 to TRBJ2-4; TRBD2 aligns across 7 bases. V lost 1 base to trimming and J lost 3 bases; unmatched junction nucleotides: 4. The CDR3 length is 15 residues. Germline lookup yields CDR1 SGHDT and CDR2 YYEEEE. The CDR3 bases are TGTGCCAGCAGCTTGAGAGGGGAGGGCAAAAACATTCAGTACTTC. Amino acids: CASSLRGEGKNIQYF.

The J gene is TRBJ1-5, the V gene TRBV6-1, with TRBD1 as a possible D gene (5 bases). The germline gives CDR1 MNHNS, CDR2 SASEGT. The V end lost 5 bases, the J end lost 7 bases, and 18 bases lay between the germline ends. CDR3 length: 15 amino acids. The CDR3 region is CASSQPRQGLQPQHF. The CDR3 coding sequence is TGTGCCAGCAGTCAACCCCGCCAGGGCCTGCAGCCCCAGCATTTT.

The rearrangement uses TRBV13 and TRBJ1-4; D is possibly TRBD1 (5 bases). Germline CDR1 reads PRHDT; CDR2 reads FYEKMQ (reference sequence). The CDR3 extends over 14 amino acids. V was pared by 2 bases and J by 8 bases, with 12 bases between. For the CDR3, the DNA is TGTGCCAGCAGCTTACAGGGAACACGGGAAAAACTGTTTTTT. This sequence encodes CASSLQGTREKLFF.

This clone was picked up a small number of times. J is TRBJ1-6 and V is TRBV5-8; 10 nucleotides line up with TRBD1. V shed 4 bases and J 2 bases; nucleotides not matched to a gene: 6. The CDR3 totals 17 residues. Germline V lookup: CDR1 SGHTS, CDR2 YDEGEE. The DNA of the CDR3 is TGTGCCAGCAGCGGCGGGACAGGGGAAACCTATAATTCACCCCTCCACTTT. It specifies CASSGGTGETYNSPLHF.

The rearrangement links TRBV7-2 to TRBJ2-5; 11 bases match TRBD2. Germline CDR1 SGHTA, CDR2 FQGNSA. The V and J ends lost 6 bases and 2 bases, in that order; junction bases with no gene match: 5. CDR3 size: 15 residues. This chain's CDR3 is CASSQTSGAQETQYF. Here the CDR3 DNA reads TGTGCCAGCAGTCAGACTAGCGGGGCTCAAGAGACCCAGTACTTC.

This chain connects TRBV9 to TRBJ2-2, with 8 bases fitting TRBD1. This CDR3 contains 17 residues. CDR1 is SGDLS, CDR2 YYNGEE, per germline. The V gene end was trimmed by 1 base and the J gene end by 6 bases; junction bases not matched to a gene: 11. The CDR3: CASSVSRTGPNAGELFF. The CDR3 DNA follows: TGTGCCAGCAGCGTATCACGGACAGGGCCAAATGCCGGGGAGCTGTTTTTT.

This CDR3 is CASSSSSGNTIYF. In nucleotides, the CDR3 is TGTGCCAGTAGTTCCTCCTCTGGAAACACCATATATTTT. V usage is TRBV19 and J usage is TRBJ1-3; D remains unclear. The V end was cut by 5 bases, the J end by 0 bases, with 5 bases between. There are 13 residues in the CDR3. Germline assignment: CDR1 LNHDA and CDR2 SQIVND (reference sequence).

The CDR3: CASSVGQGGTEAFF. In DNA form, the CDR3 reads TGTGCCAGCAGCGTAGGGCAGGGTGGCACTGAAGCTTTCTTT. This chain links TRBV9 with TRBJ1-1; D may be TRBD1 (5 bases). CDR1 SGDLS and CDR2 YYNGEE come from the germline V gene. This CDR3 is 14 amino acids long. V lost 0 bases and J 4 bases, leaving 10 bases between the germline ends.

The chain carries TRBV6-1 and TRBJ2-4, with 7 bases fitting TRBD2. Germline assignment: CDR1 MNHNS and CDR2 SASEGT. The J segment lost 4 bases and the V segment lost 0 bases, leaving 12 bases of the junction unmatched. The CDR3 runs 18 residues. The CDR3 nucleotides are TGTGCCAGCAGTGAAGCGCTAACATCTCTAGCGGATAAAAACATTCAGTACTTC. Translated, it gives CASSEALTSLADKNIQYF.

The gene calls are TRBV28 and TRBJ2-7, with D possibly being TRBD1 (5 bases). The CDR3 has 14 residues. V shed 2 bases and J shed 6 bases, with 14 bases lying between them. Germline assignment: CDR1 MDHEN and CDR2 SYDVKM. The CDR3 loop reads CASSLQQDAREQYF. DNA for the CDR3: TGTGCCAGCAGTTTACAACAGGACGCGCGCGAGCAGTACTTC. Using reference TRBV28 and TRBJ2-7 for the parts outside the CDR3, the full variable domain is DVKVTQSSRYLVKRTGEKVFLECVQDMDHENMFWYRQDPGLGLRLIYFSYDVKMKEKGDIPEGYSVSREKKERFSLILESASTNQTSMYLCASSLQQDAREQYFGPGTRLTVT.

CDR3 coding DNA: TGTGCCAGCAGCCTATCGGGACTAGGGGTGGGGAATGAGCAGTTCTTC. Its protein is CASSLSGLGVGNEQFF. The J gene is TRBJ2-1, the V gene TRBV13; TRBD2 matches 8 bases. CDR1 and CDR2 (germline): PRHDT, FYEKMQ (reference sequence). V lost 5 bases and J lost 7; bases outside the gene matches: 13. The CDR3 is 16 residues long.

V and J are TRBV5-4 and TRBJ2-3, with 8 bases aligning to TRBD2. J lost 2 bases, V lost 5 bases, and 4 bases had no gene match. Looked up from germline, CDR1 is SGHNT and CDR2 is YYREEE (reference sequence). The CDR3 length is 14 residues. The CDR3 reads CASSLAGNTDTQYF. As DNA, the CDR3 is TGTGCCAGCAGTTTAGCGGGGAACACAGATACGCAGTATTTT. The full variable domain, completed using reference TRBV5-4 and TRBJ2-3, is ETGVTQSPTHLIKTRGQQVTLRCSSQSGHNTVSWYQQALGQGPQFIFQYYREEENGRGNFPPRFSGLQFPNYSSELNVNALELDDSALYLCASSLAGNTDTQYFGPGTRLTVL.

V is TRBV4-2 and J is TRBJ2-5, with a weak D call TRBD2 (5 bases). Germline V gene sequence: CDR1 LGHNA, CDR2 YNFKEQ. The CDR3 has 16 residues. The V end was cut by 1 base, the J end by 1 base, with 13 bases between. CDR3 sequence reads: CASSQVGAALQETQYF. The CDR3 DNA sequence: TGTGCCAGCAGCCAAGTGGGAGCGGCCCTCCAAGAGACCCAGTACTTC.

The chain couples TRBV5-1 to TRBJ2-2; 10 positions match TRBD2. Germline V CDR1 and CDR2: SGHRS, YFSETQ. After removal of 6 bases from V and 8 bases from J, the junction contained 10 bases not matched to a gene. This CDR3 region has 15 residues. The CDR3 DNA follows: TGCGCCAGCAAGGCTTCTAGCGGGGGTACGGGGGAGCTGTTTTTT. As protein: CASKASSGGTGELFF.

J is TRBJ1-1 and V is TRBV28; no firm D call. Germline V lookup: CDR1 MDHEN, CDR2 SYDVKM. This CDR3 has 14 residues. V gave up 4 bases and J gave up 4 bases, with 13 bases separating them. The CDR3 DNA reads as TGTGCCAGCAGTTCCGTGGGTAGCGGCACTGAAGCTTTCTTT. Translated, it gives CASSSVGSGTEAFF.

The chain couples TRBV19 to TRBJ1-5; perhaps TRBD1 as D (5 bases). Germline CDR1 and CDR2: LNHDA and SQIVND (reference sequence). Trimming removed 5 bases at V and 5 bases at J, with 10 bases between. The CDR3 spans 13 residues. The CDR3 DNA follows: TGTGCCAGTAGTTCTTTCAGGGATCAGCCCCAGCATTTT. Translated: CASSSFRDQPQHF.